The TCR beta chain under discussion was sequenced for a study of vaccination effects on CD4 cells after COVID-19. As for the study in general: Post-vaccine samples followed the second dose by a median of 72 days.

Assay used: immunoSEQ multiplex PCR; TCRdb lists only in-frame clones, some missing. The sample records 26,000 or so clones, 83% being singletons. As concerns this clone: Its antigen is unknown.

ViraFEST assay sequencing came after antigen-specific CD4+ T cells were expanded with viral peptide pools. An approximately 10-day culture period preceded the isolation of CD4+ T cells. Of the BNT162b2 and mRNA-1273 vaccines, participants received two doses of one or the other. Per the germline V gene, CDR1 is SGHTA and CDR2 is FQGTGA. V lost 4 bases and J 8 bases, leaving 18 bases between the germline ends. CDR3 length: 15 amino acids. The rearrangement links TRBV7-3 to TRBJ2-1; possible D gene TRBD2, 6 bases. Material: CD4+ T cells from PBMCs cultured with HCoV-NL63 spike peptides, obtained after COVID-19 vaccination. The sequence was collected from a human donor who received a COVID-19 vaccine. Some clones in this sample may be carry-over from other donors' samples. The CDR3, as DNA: TGTGCCAGCAGCTCCCAGGGACTTCCCGCGGATGAGCAGTTCTTC. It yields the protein CASSSQGLPADEQFF.